This TCR beta chain was found in a study of blood T cell repertoires in COVID-19. CDR3 length equals 14 residues. Trimming at V came to 4 bases and at J to 4 bases, leaving 5 bases not matched to a gene. From germline, CDR1 is MDHEN and CDR2 SYDVKM. The assay was immunoSEQ multiplex PCR, and TCRdb's table has in-frame clones only and misses some. Altogether some 250,000 clones are present, 80% to 90% being singletons, with the ten largest covering around 1.8%. V and J are TRBV28 and TRBJ2-7; 9 nucleotides align to TRBD2. The sequencing sample was made of PBMCs or T cells enriched from blood (not recorded which). This clonotype was sampled from a woman aged 50 to 65 who had recovered from COVID-19. The CDR3 coding sequence is TGTGCCAGCAGTTCAGGAGGACTAGCGTACGAGCAGTACTTC. This encodes CASSSGGLAYEQYF.